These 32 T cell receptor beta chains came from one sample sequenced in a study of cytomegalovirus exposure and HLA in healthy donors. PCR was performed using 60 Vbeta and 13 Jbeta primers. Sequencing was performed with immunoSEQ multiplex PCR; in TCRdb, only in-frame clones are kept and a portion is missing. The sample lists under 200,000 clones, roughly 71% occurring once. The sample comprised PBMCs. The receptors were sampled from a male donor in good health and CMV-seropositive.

In DNA form, the CDR3 reads TGCGCCAGCAGCTTTGACAACCTTCCCAACTATGGCTACACCTTC. Encoded protein: CASSFDNLPNYGYTF. V is TRBV5-1 and J is TRBJ1-2; unclear D gene. V shed 2 bases and J shed 2 bases, with 13 bases lying between them. Germline V lookup: CDR1 SGHRS, CDR2 YFSETQ. The CDR3 extends over 15 amino acids.

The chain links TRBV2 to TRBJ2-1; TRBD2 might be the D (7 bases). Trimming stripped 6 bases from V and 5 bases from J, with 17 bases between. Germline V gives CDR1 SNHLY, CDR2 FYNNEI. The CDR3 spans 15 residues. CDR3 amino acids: CASSIRQGGDNEQFF. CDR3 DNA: TGTGCCAGCAGCATTCGACAAGGGGGGGACAATGAGCAGTTCTTC.

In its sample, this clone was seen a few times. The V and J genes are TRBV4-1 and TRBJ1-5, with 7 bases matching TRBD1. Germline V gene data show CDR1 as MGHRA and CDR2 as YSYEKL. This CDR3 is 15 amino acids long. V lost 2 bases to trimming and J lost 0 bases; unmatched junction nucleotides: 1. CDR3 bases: TGCGCCAGCAGCCAAAGGGACAGTAGCAATCAGCCCCAGCATTTT. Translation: CASSQRDSSNQPQHF.

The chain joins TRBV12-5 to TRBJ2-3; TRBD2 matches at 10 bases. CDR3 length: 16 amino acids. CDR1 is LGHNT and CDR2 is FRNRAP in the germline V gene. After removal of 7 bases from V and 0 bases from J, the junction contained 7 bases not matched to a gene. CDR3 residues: CASVQRGGLSTDTQYF. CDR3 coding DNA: TGTGCTAGTGTCCAGCGGGGGGGCCTGAGCACAGATACGCAGTATTTT.

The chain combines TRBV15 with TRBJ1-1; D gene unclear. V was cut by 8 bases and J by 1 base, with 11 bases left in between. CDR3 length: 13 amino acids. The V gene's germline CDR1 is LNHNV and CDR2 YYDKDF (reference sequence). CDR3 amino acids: CATGTVGNTEAFF. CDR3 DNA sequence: TGTGCCACCGGCACGGTTGGGAACACTGAAGCTTTCTTT.

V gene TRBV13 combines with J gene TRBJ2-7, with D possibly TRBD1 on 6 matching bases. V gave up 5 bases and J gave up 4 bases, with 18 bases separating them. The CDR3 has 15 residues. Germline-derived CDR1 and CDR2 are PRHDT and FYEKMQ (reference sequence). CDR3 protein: CASSPATGRAYEQYF. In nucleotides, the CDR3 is TGTGCCAGCAGCCCCGCAACAGGGCGGGCGTACGAGCAGTACTTC.

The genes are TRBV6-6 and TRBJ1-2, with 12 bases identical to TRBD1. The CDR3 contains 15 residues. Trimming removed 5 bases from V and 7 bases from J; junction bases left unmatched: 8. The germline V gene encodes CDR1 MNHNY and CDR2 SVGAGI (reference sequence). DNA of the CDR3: TGTGCCAGCAGTGTCCCGGGACAGGGGGCAAGTGGCTACACCTTC. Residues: CASSVPGQGASGYTF.

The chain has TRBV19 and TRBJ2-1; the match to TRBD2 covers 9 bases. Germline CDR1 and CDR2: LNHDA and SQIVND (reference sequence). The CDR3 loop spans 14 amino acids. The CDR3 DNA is TGTGCAAGTCGGCGGGGGGGTTCTTACAATGAGCAGTTCTTC. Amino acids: CASRRGGSYNEQFF.

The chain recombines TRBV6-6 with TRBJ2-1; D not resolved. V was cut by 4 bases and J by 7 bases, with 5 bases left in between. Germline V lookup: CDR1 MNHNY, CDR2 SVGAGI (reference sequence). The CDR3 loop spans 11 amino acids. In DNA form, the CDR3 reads TGTGCCAGCAGTTTGACAAATGAGCAGTTCTTC. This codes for CASSLTNEQFF.

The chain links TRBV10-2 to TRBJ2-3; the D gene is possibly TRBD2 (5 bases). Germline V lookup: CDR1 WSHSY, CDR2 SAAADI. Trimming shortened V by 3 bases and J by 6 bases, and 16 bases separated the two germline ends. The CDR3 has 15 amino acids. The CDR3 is CASSELGLGGDTQYF. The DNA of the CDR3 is TGCGCCAGCAGTGAACTCGGACTGGGCGGGGATACGCAGTATTTT.

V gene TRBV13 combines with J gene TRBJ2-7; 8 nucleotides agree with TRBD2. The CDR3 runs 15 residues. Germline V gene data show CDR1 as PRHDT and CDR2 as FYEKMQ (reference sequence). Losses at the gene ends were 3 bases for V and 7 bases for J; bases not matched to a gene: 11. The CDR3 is CASSLRRGAGDEQYF. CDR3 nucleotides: TGTGCCAGCAGCTTGAGGCGGGGGGCCGGAGATGAGCAGTACTTC.

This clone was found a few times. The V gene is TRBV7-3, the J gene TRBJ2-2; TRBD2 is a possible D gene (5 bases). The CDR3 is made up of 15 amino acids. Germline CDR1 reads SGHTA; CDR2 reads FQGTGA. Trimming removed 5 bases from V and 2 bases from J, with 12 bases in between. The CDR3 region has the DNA TGTGCCAGCAGCGTCAGACCGGGAAACACCGGGGAGCTGTTTTTT. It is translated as CASSVRPGNTGELFF.

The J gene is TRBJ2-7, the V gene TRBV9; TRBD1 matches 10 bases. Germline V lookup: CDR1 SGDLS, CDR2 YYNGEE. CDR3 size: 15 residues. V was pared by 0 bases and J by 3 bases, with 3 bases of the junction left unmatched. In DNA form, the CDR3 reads TGTGCCAGCAGCGTAGGGGACAGGGGTCTCTACGAGCAGTACTTC. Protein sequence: CASSVGDRGLYEQYF.

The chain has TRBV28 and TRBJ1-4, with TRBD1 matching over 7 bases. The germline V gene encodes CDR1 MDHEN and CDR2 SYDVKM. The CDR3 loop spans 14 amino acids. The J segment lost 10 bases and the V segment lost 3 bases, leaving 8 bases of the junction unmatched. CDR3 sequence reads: CASSFQWTGGKLFF. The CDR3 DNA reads TGTGCCAGCAGTTTTCAATGGACAGGAGGAAAACTGTTTTTT.

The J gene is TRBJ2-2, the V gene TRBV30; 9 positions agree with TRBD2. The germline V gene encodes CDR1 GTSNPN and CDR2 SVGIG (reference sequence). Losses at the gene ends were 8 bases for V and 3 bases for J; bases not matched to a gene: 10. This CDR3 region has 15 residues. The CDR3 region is CAGRSSGADTGELFF. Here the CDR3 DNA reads TGTGCCGGACGATCTAGCGGGGCGGACACCGGGGAGCTGTTTTTT.

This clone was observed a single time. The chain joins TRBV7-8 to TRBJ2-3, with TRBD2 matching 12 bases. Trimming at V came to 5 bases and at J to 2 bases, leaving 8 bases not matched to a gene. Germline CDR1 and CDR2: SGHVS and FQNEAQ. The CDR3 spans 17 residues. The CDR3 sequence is CASSPQRLAGVTDTQYF. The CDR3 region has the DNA TGTGCCAGCAGCCCCCAAAGACTAGCGGGGGTCACAGATACGCAGTATTTT.

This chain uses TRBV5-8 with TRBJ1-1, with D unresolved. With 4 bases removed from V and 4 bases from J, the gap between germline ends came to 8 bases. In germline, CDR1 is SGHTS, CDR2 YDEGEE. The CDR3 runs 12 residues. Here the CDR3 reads CASSPPGTEAFF. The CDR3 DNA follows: TGTGCCAGCAGCCCCCCGGGCACTGAAGCTTTCTTT.

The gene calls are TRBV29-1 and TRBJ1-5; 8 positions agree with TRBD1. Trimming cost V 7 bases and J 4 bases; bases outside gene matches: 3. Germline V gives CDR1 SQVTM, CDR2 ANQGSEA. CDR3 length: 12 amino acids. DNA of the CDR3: TGCAGCGAAGACAGGGGTAATCAGCCCCAGCATTTT. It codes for CSEDRGNQPQHF.

The CDR3 spells CASSKQINEKLFF. The CDR3 nucleotides read TGTGCCAGTAGTAAACAGATAAATGAAAAACTGTTTTTT. The V and J genes are TRBV19 and TRBJ1-4; D gene unclear. The germline V gene encodes CDR1 LNHDA and CDR2 SQIVND (reference sequence). With 4 bases removed from V and 5 bases from J, the gap between germline ends came to 8 bases. The CDR3 is 13 amino acids. The full variable domain, rest sourced from reference TRBV19 and TRBJ1-4, is DGGITQSPKYLFRKEGQNVTLSCEQNLNHDAMYWYRQDPGQGLRLIYYSQIVNDFQKGDIAEGYSVSREKKESFPLTVTSAQKNPTAFYLCASSKQINEKLFFGSGTQLSVL.

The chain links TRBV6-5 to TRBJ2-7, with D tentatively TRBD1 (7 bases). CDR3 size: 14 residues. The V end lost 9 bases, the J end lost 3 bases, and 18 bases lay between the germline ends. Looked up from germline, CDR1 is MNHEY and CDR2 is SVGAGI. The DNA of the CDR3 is TGTGCCAGTAGGGCCGCGGGACAGATCTACGAGCAGTACTTC. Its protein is CASRAAGQIYEQYF.

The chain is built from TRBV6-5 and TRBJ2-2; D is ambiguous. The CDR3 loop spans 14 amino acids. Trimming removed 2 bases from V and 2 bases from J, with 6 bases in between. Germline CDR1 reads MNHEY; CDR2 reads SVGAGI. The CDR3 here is CASSYRGNTGELFF. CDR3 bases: TGTGCCAGCAGTTACCGAGGAAACACCGGGGAGCTGTTTTTT.

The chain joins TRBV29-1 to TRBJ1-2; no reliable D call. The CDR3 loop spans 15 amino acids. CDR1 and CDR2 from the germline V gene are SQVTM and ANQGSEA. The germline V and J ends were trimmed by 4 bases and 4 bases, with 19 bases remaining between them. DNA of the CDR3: TGCAGCGTTGGGGCGGGCCAGGCCAAGGTCTATGGCTACACCTTC. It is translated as CSVGAGQAKVYGYTF.

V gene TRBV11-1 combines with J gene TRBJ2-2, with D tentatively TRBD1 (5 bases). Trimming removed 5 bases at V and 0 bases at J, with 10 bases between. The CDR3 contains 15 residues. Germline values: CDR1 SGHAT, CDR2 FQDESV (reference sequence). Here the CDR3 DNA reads TGTGCCAGCAGCCCGACAGTTCCGAACACCGGGGAGCTGTTTTTT. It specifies CASSPTVPNTGELFF.

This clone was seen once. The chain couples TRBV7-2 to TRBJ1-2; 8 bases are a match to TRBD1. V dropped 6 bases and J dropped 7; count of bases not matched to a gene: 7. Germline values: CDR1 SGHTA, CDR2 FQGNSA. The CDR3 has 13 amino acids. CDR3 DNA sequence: TGTGCCAGCAGTCTAGACAGGGGTGCTGGCTACACCTTC. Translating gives CASSLDRGAGYTF. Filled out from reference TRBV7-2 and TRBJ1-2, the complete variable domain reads GAGVSQSPSNKVTEKGKDVELRCDPISGHTALYWYRQSLGQGLEFLIYFQGNSAPDKSGLPSDRFSAERTGGSVSTLTIQRTQQEDSAVYLCASSLDRGAGYTFGSGTRLTVV.

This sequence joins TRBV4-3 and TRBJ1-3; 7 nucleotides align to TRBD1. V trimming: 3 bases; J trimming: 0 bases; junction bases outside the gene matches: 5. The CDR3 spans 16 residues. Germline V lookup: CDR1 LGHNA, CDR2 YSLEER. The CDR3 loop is CASSQGDRDSGNTIYF. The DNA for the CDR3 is TGCGCCAGCAGCCAGGGAGACAGGGACTCTGGAAACACCATATATTTT.

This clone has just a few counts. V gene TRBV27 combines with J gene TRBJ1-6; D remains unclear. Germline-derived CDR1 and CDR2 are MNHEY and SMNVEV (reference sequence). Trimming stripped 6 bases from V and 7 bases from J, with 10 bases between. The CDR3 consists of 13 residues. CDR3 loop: CASREFLNSPLHF. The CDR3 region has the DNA TGTGCCAGCAGGGAGTTCTTGAATTCACCCCTCCACTTT.

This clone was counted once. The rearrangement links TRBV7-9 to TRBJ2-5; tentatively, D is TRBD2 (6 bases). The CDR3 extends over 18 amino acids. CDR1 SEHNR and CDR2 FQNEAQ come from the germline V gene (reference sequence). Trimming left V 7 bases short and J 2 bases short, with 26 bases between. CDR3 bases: TGTGCCAGCACCGACGTGGGTCTTAGCGGTCACCCTCAAGAGACCCAGTACTTC. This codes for CASTDVGLSGHPQETQYF.

The CDR3 nucleotides are TGCGCCAGCAGCCGTCCCGGGGGGACGAACACCGGGGAGCTGTTTTTT. This codes for CASSRPGGTNTGELFF. The gene calls are TRBV5-1 and TRBJ2-2, with TRBD2 identical over 7 bases. Trimming at V came to 4 bases and at J to 0 bases, leaving 6 bases not matched to a gene. Germline CDR1 is SGHRS and CDR2 is YFSETQ. This CDR3 comprises 16 residues.

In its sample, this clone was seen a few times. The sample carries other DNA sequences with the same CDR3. CDR3 DNA sequence: TGTGCCAGCAGTTACTCCCCGGAGGGTGGAAACACCATATATTTT. Translated, it gives CASSYSPEGGNTIYF. The chain combines TRBV6-6 with TRBJ1-3; D ambiguous. V lost 0 bases and J lost 3, with 9 bases in between. Germline lookup yields CDR1 MNHNY and CDR2 SVGAGI (reference sequence). The CDR3 extends over 15 amino acids.

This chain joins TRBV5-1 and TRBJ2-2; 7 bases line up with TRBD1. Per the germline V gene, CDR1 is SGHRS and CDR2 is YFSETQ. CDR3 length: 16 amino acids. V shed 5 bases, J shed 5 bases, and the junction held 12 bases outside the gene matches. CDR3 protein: CASRLRGRGETGELFF. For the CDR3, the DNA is TGCGCCAGCAGGCTTAGGGGGCGCGGAGAAACCGGGGAGCTGTTTTTT.

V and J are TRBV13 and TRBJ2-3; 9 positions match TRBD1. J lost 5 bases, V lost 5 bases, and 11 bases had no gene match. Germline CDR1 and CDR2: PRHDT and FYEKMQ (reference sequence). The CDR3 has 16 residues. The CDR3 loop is CASSPRGQGWGDTQYF. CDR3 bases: TGTGCCAGCAGCCCCCGGGGACAGGGTTGGGGAGATACGCAGTATTTT. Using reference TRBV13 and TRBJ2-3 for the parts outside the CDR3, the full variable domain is AAGVIQSPRHLIKEKRETATLKCYPIPRHDTVYWYQQGPGQDPQFLISFYEKMQSDKGSIPDRFSAQQFSDYHSELNMSSLELGDSALYFCASSPRGQGWGDTQYFGPGTRLTVL.

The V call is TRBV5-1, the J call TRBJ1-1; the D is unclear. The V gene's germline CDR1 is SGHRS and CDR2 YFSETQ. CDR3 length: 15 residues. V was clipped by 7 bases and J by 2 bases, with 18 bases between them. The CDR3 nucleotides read TGCGCCAGCGGAGCGGACTCCTTAATAAACACTGAAGCTTTCTTT. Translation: CASGADSLINTEAFF.